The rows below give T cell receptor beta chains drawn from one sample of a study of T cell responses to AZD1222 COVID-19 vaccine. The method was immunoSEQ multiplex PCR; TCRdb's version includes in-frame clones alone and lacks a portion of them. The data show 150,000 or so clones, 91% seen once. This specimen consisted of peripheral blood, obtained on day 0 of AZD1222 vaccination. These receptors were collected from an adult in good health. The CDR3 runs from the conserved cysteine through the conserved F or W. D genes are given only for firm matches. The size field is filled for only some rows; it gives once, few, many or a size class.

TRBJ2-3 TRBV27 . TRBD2 CASSMGLAGVRTQYF TGTGCCAGCAGTATGGGACTAGCGGGAGTACGTACGCAGTATTTT
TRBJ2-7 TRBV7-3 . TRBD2 CASSPRPGLAVYEQYF TGTGCCAGCTCCCCACGACCGGGACTAGCCGTGTACGAGCAGTACTTC
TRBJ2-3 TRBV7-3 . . CASSFGTPPDTQYF TGTGCCAGCAGCTTCGGGACTCCACCAGATACGCAGTATTTT
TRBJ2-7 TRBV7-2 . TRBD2 CASSLVGSGPYEQYF TGTGCCAGCAGCTTAGTCGGTAGCGGGCCTTACGAGCAGTACTTC
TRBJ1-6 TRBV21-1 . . CASSKLHHSPLHF TGTGCCAGCAGCAAATTACACCATAGTCCCCTCCACTTT
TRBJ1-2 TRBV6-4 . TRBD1 CASRGFIRTGTGVRYGYTF TGTGCCAGCAGGGGTTTTATTAGGACCGGGACAGGGGTTCGCTATGGCTACACCTTC
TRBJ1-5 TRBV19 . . CASSIFRGSNQPQHF TGTGCCAGTAGTATTTTTAGGGGTAGCAATCAGCCCCAGCATTTT
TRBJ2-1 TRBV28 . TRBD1 CASSPRTGGYDEQFF TGTGCCAGCAGTCCCCGGACAGGGGGGTACGATGAGCAGTTCTTC
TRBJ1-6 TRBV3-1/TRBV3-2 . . CASSQQTPTGSPLHF TGTGCCAGCAGCCAACAAACCCCGACGGGTTCACCCCTCCACTTT
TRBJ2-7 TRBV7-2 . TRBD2 CASSTIGDGLAGGREQYF TGTGCCAGCAGCACCATCGGTGACGGACTAGCGGGAGGGCGCGAGCAGTACTTC
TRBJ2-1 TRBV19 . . CASNPREGTYNEQFF TGTGCCAGTAATCCTCGGGAAGGGACCTACAATGAGCAGTTCTTC
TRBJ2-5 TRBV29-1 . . CSAPVWGTETQYF TGCAGCGCTCCCGTTTGGGGCACGGAGACCCAGTACTTC
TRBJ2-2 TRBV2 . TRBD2 CASSGWRTSLRDTGELFF TGTGCCAGCAGTGGATGGCGGACTAGCCTAAGGGACACCGGGGAGCTGTTTTTT
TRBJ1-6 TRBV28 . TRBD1 CASSGRGRSPLHF TGTGCCAGCAGTGGCAGGGGGCGTTCACCCCTCCACTTT
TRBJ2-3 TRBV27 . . CASSARDFGVADTQYF TGTGCCAGCAGTGCCCGGGACTTCGGGGTGGCAGATACGCAGTATTTT
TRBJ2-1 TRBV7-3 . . CASSVTGTEQFF TGTGCCAGCAGCGTCACCGGGACAGAGCAGTTCTTC
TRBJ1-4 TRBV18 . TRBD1 CASSPGTGPLYEKLFF TGTGCCAGCTCACCGGGGACAGGTCCTCTTTATGAAAAACTGTTTTTT
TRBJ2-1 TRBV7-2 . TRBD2 CASRVRTSGGNEQFF TGTGCCAGCAGGGTTCGGACTAGCGGGGGTAATGAGCAGTTCTTC
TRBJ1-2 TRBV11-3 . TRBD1 CASSPLGTGLYGYTF TGTGCCAGCAGCCCCCTCGGGACAGGCCTCTATGGCTACACCTTC
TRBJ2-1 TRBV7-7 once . CASSSSLGAADNEQFF TGTGCTAGCAGCTCCTCCCTAGGAGCCGCCGACAATGAGCAGTTCTTC
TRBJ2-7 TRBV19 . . CASKGLSEQYF TGTGCCAGTAAGGGGTTGAGCGAGCAGTACTTC
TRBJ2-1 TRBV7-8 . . CASSLGAGTDPREQFF TGTGCCAGCAGCTTAGGGGCCGGGACCGATCCTCGTGAGCAGTTCTTC
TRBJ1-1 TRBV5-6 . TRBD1 CASSRTDRGIRGTEAFF TGTGCCAGCAGCAGGACGGACAGGGGGATTCGGGGAACTGAAGCTTTCTTT
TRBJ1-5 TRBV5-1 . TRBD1 CASSLIGDSTQPQHF TGCGCCAGCAGCTTGATAGGGGACAGCACTCAGCCCCAGCATTTT
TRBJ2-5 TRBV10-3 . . CAISESSGRLETQYF TGTGCCATCAGTGAGTCGTCGGGCAGGCTGGAGACCCAGTACTTC
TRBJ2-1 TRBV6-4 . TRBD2 CASSDPRTSRNEQFF TGTGCCAGCAGTGACCCCCGGACTAGTCGGAATGAGCAGTTCTTC